This TCR beta chain was captured in a study of blood T cells in healthy people across ages. Study context: Per two T cells, about one barcoded beta molecule was captured through template switching.

Then a second PCR, running roughly 7 to 11 cycles, was carried out with a sample-barcoded 5' primer and a J-beta primer mix. A 12-random-nucleotide template-switch adaptor tagged each cDNA molecule. A single record per CDR3 protein comes from TCRdb applying MiXCR to the 5' RACE reads. The sample shows hundreds of thousands of distinct CDR3 sequences, more than 45% of them seen only once. Germline loops: CDR1 WSHSY, CDR2 SAAADI. The V end was cut by 2 bases, the J end by 8 bases, with 13 bases between. The CDR3 runs to 13 residues. Study-wide points: In the absence of known donor CMV status, changes in expanded clonotypes were possibly confounded. Aged donors had fewer naive CD4+ cells and lower diversity than long-lived donors.

In regard to this clonotype: Its antigen is not known.

The TCR sequence derives from an elderly woman in good health. What was sequenced was blood. This chain uses TRBV10-2 with TRBJ2-7; D is ambiguous. The CDR3 region is CASSEASRVQQYF. CDR3 DNA: TGCGCCAGCAGTGAGGCCTCTAGGGTCCAGCAGTACTTC.